This T cell receptor (beta chain) came from a study of CD8 T cells in Susac syndrome. Reverse transcription of 0.5 to 1 ug RNA was performed with random hexamers. TCR beta CDR3 was amplified by immunoSEQ multiplex PCR. This amplification extended across 54 Vbeta and 13 Jbeta segments. In TCRdb, the immunoSEQ multiplex PCR reads were re-called with MiXCR into one record per CDR3 protein. The sample contains 200,000 or so distinct CDR3 sequences, about 93% of which appear only once. CD8+ and CD4+ T cells from blood underwent TCR beta sequencing. The multiple sclerosis control cohort comprised treatment-naive individuals presenting with stable or active relapsing-remitting disease. Negative isolation was used for CD8+ and CD4+ T cells, and FACS enrichment was applied to TEMRA cells. This TCR derives from a human donor with multiple sclerosis. The specimen was CD8+ T cells from PBMCs.

CDR3 loop: CASSLESGREETQYF. CDR3 DNA sequence: TGTGCCAGCAGCTTAGAGAGCGGGAGGGAGGAGACCCAGTACTTC. The chain uses TRBV11-2 and TRBJ2-5; 10 bases map to TRBD2. This CDR3 is built from 15 residues. Germline V gene data show CDR1 as SGHAT and CDR2 as FQNNGV. V gave up 0 bases and J gave up 5 bases; unmatched junction bases: 3.